This T cell receptor beta chain was sequenced in a study of T cell responses to AZD1222 COVID-19 vaccine. TCRdb keeps only in-frame clones here, not all; method: immunoSEQ multiplex PCR. In the table there are about 190,000 clones, about 90% of which are singletons. Germline CDR1 and CDR2: MDHEN and SYDVKM. There are 13 residues in the CDR3. V was pared by 6 bases and J by 4 bases, with 13 bases between. This receptor was identified in an adult in good health. J is TRBJ2-7 and V is TRBV28; the D gene could be TRBD1 or TRBD2 (6 bases each). This specimen was peripheral blood, taken on day 0 of MenACWY control vaccination. Here the CDR3 reads CASSLGGGYEQYF. CDR3 sequence (DNA): TGTGCCAGCAGCCTAGGGGGAGGTTACGAGCAGTACTTC.